Listed below are T cell receptor beta chains from one sample, sequenced in a study of blood T cell repertoires in COVID-19. Sequenced by immunoSEQ multiplex PCR; TCRdb stores in-frame clones only, minus some. There are some 530,000 clones in the sample; roughly nine tenths occur only once, and 6.5% to 9.5% lies in the top ten. The sequencing sample was made of PBMCs or T cells enriched from blood (not recorded which). All receptors derive from a woman aged 55 to 70 who had recovered from COVID-19. The CDR3 runs from the conserved cysteine through the conserved F or W. The order of the fields is J gene, clone size, V gene, D gene, CDR3 protein, CDR3 DNA. The D gene is left open where the match is weak. Clone size is not always given. Where it is, it says once, few, many or a class for expanded clones.

>TRBJ1-1|-|TRBV6-4|-
CASRDPGTEAFF
TGTGCCAGCAGGGACCCGGGCACTGAAGCTTTCTTT
>TRBJ2-6|few|TRBV30|-
CAWTLGQPGANVLTF
TGTGCCTGGACCCTCGGACAGCCTGGGGCCAACGTCCTGACTTTC
>TRBJ1-2|-|TRBV6-5|TRBD1
CASTLVDRGGYGYTF
TGTGCCAGCACTCTAGTAGACAGGGGCGGCTATGGCTACACCTTC
>TRBJ1-5|-|TRBV19|-
CASSIEGPPQHF
TGTGCCAGTAGTATAGAGGGCCCACCCCAGCATTTT
>TRBJ2-2|-|TRBV2|TRBD2
CASRSGGWTGELFF
TGTGCCAGCAGAAGCGGGGGTTGGACCGGGGAGCTGTTTTTT
>TRBJ2-3|once|TRBV7-9|-
CASSLEADTQYF
TGTGCCAGCAGCCTCGAGGCAGATACGCAGTATTTT
>TRBJ1-5|-|TRBV4-2|-
CASSQDIVGHQPQHF
TGTGCCAGCAGCCAGGACATAGTGGGCCATCAGCCCCAGCATTTT
>TRBJ1-2|-|TRBV6-5|-
CASSSRSDHGYTF
TGTGCCAGCTCGAGTCGCTCCGATCATGGCTACACCTTC
>TRBJ2-1|-|TRBV5-4|-
CASSHDRPPYNEQFF
TGTGCCAGCAGCCATGACAGGCCCCCCTACAATGAGCAGTTCTTC
>TRBJ2-7|-|TRBV28|-
CASSPAHGGQYEQYF
TGTGCCAGCAGTCCCGCTCACGGGGGGCAATACGAGCAGTACTTC
>TRBJ2-5|few|TRBV24-1|TRBD1
CATSGRTGTGGIPQETQYF
TGTGCCACCAGTGGCCGTACCGGGACAGGCGGGATCCCCCAAGAGACCCAGTACTTC
>TRBJ2-3|-|TRBV5-1|-
CASSLGRGGTDTQYF
TGCGCCAGCAGCCTGGGCAGGGGTGGCACAGATACGCAGTATTTT
>TRBJ1-6|-|TRBV27|-
CASNSDPGQNSPLHF
TGTGCCAGCAATTCGGACCCGGGACAAAATTCACCCCTCCACTTT
>TRBJ1-5|few|TRBV30|-
CAWSAGERQPQHF
TGTGCCTGGAGTGCAGGGGAACGGCAGCCCCAGCATTTT
>TRBJ1-3|-|TRBV19|TRBD1
CASSTPMTGVGNTIYF
TGTGCCAGTAGTACACCAATGACAGGGGTCGGAAACACCATATATTTT
>TRBJ1-2|-|TRBV11-2|TRBD1
CASSLAGQNYGYTF
TGTGCCAGCAGCTTAGCGGGACAGAACTATGGCTACACCTTC
>TRBJ2-6|-|TRBV24-1|-
CATGGGRATAGANVLTF
TGTGCCACCGGGGGGGGCAGGGCTACCGCCGGGGCCAACGTCCTGACTTTC
>TRBJ1-4|once|TRBV18|-
CASSLGGRGNEKLFF
TGTGCCAGCTCACTCGGTGGGAGAGGAAATGAAAAACTGTTTTTT
>TRBJ2-1|-|TRBV3-1/TRBV3-2|TRBD2
CASSLSRGGGIHEQFF
TGTGCCAGCAGCCTATCGCGGGGGGGCGGCATTCACGAGCAGTTCTTC
>TRBJ2-2|-|TRBV10-3|TRBD1
CAISQGAENTGELFF
TGTGCCATTTCGCAGGGGGCTGAGAACACCGGGGAGCTGTTTTTT
>TRBJ1-5|-|TRBV19|-
CASSWVGGNQPQHF
TGTGCCAGTAGTTGGGTCGGGGGCAATCAGCCCCAGCATTTT
>TRBJ1-5|-|TRBV4-1|-
CASSQNREQPQHF
TGCGCCAGCAGCCAAAACCGGGAGCAGCCCCAGCATTTT
>TRBJ1-1|-|TRBV4-2|-
CASSPVQDLNTEAFF
TGTGCCAGCAGCCCTGTACAGGATTTGAACACTGAAGCTTTCTTT
>TRBJ2-1|-|TRBV4-1|-
CASSQDRGLDEQFF
TGCGCCAGCAGCCAAGACCGGGGGTTGGATGAGCAGTTCTTC
>TRBJ2-1|once|TRBV10-3|TRBD2
CAISGGAGNEQFF
TGTGCCATCAGCGGGGGGGCGGGAAATGAGCAGTTCTTC
>TRBJ2-1|-|TRBV5-1|TRBD2
CASSSIGGVYNEQFF
TGCGCCAGCAGCTCCATTGGGGGGGTGTACAATGAGCAGTTCTTC
>TRBJ1-3|once|TRBV2|-
CASSQVPGGNTIYF
TGTGCCAGCAGTCAAGTCCCAGGGGGAAACACCATATATTTT
>TRBJ1-4|-|TRBV24-1|TRBD1
CATSDTGTGGEKLFF
TGTGCCACCAGTGACACCGGGACAGGGGGTGAAAAACTGTTTTTT
>TRBJ2-1|-|TRBV7-9|-
CASSSTQGVIYNEQFF
TGTGCCAGCAGCTCTACACAGGGAGTAATTTACAATGAGCAGTTCTTC
>TRBJ2-1|-|TRBV5-1|TRBD1
CASSFAGTGSYNEQFF
TGCGCCAGCAGCTTCGCCGGGACAGGTTCCTACAATGAGCAGTTCTTC
>TRBJ2-2|-|TRBV6-4|-
CASRRGGTGELFF
TGTGCCAGCAGGAGAGGGGGCACCGGGGAGCTGTTTTTT
>TRBJ1-3|-|TRBV3-1/TRBV3-2|TRBD1
CASSQDPAAGGVSGNTIYF
TGTGCCAGCAGCCAAGATCCCGCGGCAGGGGGCGTCTCTGGAAACACCATATATTTT
>TRBJ1-1|-|TRBV6-2/TRBV6-3|-
CASRLLTDQAFF
TGTGCCAGCCGCCTTTTGACAGACCAAGCTTTCTTT
>TRBJ1-1|-|TRBV11-3|TRBD1
CASSSSYRGLYTEAFF
TGTGCCAGCAGCTCAAGTTACAGGGGGCTCTACACTGAAGCTTTCTTT
>TRBJ1-4|-|TRBV7-7|TRBD1
CASSSHRGRTNEKLFF
TGTGCCAGCAGCTCCCACAGGGGGCGGACTAATGAAAAACTGTTTTTT
>TRBJ2-3|once|TRBV5-1|TRBD2
CASSLVGGAADTQYF
TGCGCCAGCAGCTTGGTCGGGGGGGCCGCAGATACGCAGTATTTT
>TRBJ1-6|-|TRBV5-1|-
CASSPLTEAGNSPLHF
TGCGCCAGCAGCCCGCTGACAGAAGCGGGTAATTCACCCCTCCACTTT
>TRBJ1-4|many|TRBV6-5|TRBD1
CASSLTGGIFEKLFF
TGTGCCAGCAGCTTGACAGGGGGGATATTTGAAAAACTGTTTTTT